These T cell receptor beta chains were read from a single sample in a study of T cells in Graves' hyperthyroidism and ophthalmopathy. TCRdb used MiXCR to reprocess the multiplex PCR reads, holding one entry per CDR3 protein. This repertoire shows 380,000 or so distinct CDR3 sequences, roughly 14% found once; its top ten account for 20% to 25%. The material sequenced was blood. These receptors all stem from a young woman with Graves' hyperthyroidism. Each CDR3 is given with its conserved first and last residue. D genes are given only for firm matches. Some rows mark clone size as missing; the rest say once, few, many or name a class of expanded clone.

TRBJ2-5	many	TRBV6-1	TRBD2	TGTGCCAGCAGTGGACTAGCGGGAGGGGGAGAGACCCAGTACTTC	CASSGLAGGGETQYF
TRBJ2-5	NA	TRBV5-1	NA	TGCGCCAGCATGGCCCAAGAGACCCAGTACTTC	CASMAQETQYF
TRBJ2-5	many	TRBV6-1	NA	TGTGCCAGCAGTTCGACCGGGGACACCGAGACCCAGTACTTC	CASSSTGDTETQYF
TRBJ2-1	many	TRBV11-2	TRBD2	TGTGCCAGCAGCGATAGCGGGAGGTGGTATGAGCAGTTCTTC	CASSDSGRWYEQFF
TRBJ1-1	many	TRBV3-1	NA	TGTGCCAGCAGCCAAGGGCTTGGGAGTACTGAAGCTTTCTTT	CASSQGLGSTEAFF
TRBJ2-3	many	TRBV28	TRBD1	TGTGCCAGCAGTTTCCAGGGGGCAAGCACAGATACGCAGTATTTT	CASSFQGASTDTQYF
TRBJ1-1	NA	TRBV19	NA	TGTGCCAGTATTGGGGGGCTCACTGAAGCTTTCTTT	CASIGGLTEAFF
TRBJ1-5	NA	TRBV3-1	NA	TGTGCCAGCAGCCAGTACACAGGGCAAAATCAGCCCCAGCATTTT	CASSQYTGQNQPQHF
TRBJ2-1	many	TRBV3-1	NA	TGTGCCAGCAGCCAAGGGGATGAGCAGTTCTTC	CASSQGDEQFF
TRBJ2-5	NA	TRBV6-1	NA	TGTGCCAGCAGTGACCGGGACAAGGGAGAGACCCAGTACTTC	CASSDRDKGETQYF
TRBJ1-1	many	TRBV7-2	NA	TGTGCCAGCAGCTTTTGGGGGGAGAGCACTGAAGCTTTCTTT	CASSFWGESTEAFF
TRBJ2-2	NA	TRBV19	TRBD1	TGTGCCAGTAGCCGCGGGACAGGGGGTAGCACCGGGGAGCTGTTTTTT	CASSRGTGGSTGELFF
TRBJ2-1	many	TRBV7-2	NA	TGTGCCAGCAGCCGGACCCCGGAGCAGTTCTTC	CASSRTPEQFF
TRBJ2-6	NA	TRBV7-2	TRBD1	TGTGCCAGCAGCTTGTGGGGACAGCTCTCTGGGGCCAACGTCCTGACTTTC	CASSLWGQLSGANVLTF
TRBJ2-2	few	TRBV29-1	TRBD2	TGCAGCCCCCAGGGAGCGGGAGTGGACACCGGGGAGCTGTTTTTT	CSPQGAGVDTGELFF
TRBJ2-1	many	TRBV6-5	NA	TGTGCCAGCAGTTACCGGCCGGATAAGGCTGAGCAGTTCTTC	CASSYRPDKAEQFF
TRBJ1-1	many	TRBV6-1	NA	TGTGCCAGCACCCGAACTACTTGGGTTGGAAACACTGAAGCTTTCTTT	CASTRTTWVGNTEAFF
TRBJ2-7	few	TRBV4-3	NA	TGCGCCAGCAGCCAAGAGGTAGGGCCAGGCGAGCAGTACTTC	CASSQEVGPGEQYF
TRBJ1-6	NA	TRBV6-1	TRBD1	TGTGCCAGCGTCGGGACAGTCGGGAATTCACCCCTCCACTTT	CASVGTVGNSPLHF
TRBJ2-3	many	TRBV30	TRBD2	TGTGCCTGGAGTCCCGGGACTAGCGGGACAGATACGCAGTATTTT	CAWSPGTSGTDTQYF
TRBJ2-5	NA	TRBV7-9	NA	TGTGCCAGCAGCTGGGGCAAGGATGCGAAGTATGTAGAGACCCAGTACTTC	CASSWGKDAKYVETQYF
TRBJ1-5	many	TRBV6-2/TRBV6-3	TRBD1	TGTGCCAGCAGTTATCATACCGGGACAGGGGATCGCAATCAGCCCCAGCATTTT	CASSYHTGTGDRNQPQHF
TRBJ1-2	many	TRBV27	NA	TGTGCCAGCACGAGCGCCGCCCGGGCAAATGGCTACACCTTC	CASTSAARANGYTF
TRBJ2-7	NA	TRBV20-1	NA	TGCAGTGCTCCGATCCGGGGGCTCGAGCAGTACTTC	CSAPIRGLEQYF
TRBJ2-1	few	TRBV5-1	NA	TGCGCCAGCAGCTTGGCCCTAGGGGTAGCGGACTACAATGAGCAGTTCTTC	CASSLALGVADYNEQFF
TRBJ2-5	NA	TRBV24-1	NA	TGTGCCACCAGTGGACGAGGGGTAGAGACCCAGTACTTC	CATSGRGVETQYF
TRBJ2-1	few	TRBV12-5	NA	TGTGCTAGTGGTTTACAGGGCGATGAGCAGTTCTTC	CASGLQGDEQFF
TRBJ2-3	many	TRBV28	NA	TGTGCCAGCAGCCCCGCCTCGGGTCCCGGTGCGCAGTATTTT	CASSPASGPGAQYF
TRBJ2-7	few	TRBV9	NA	TGTGCCAGCAGCCCCGGGACCATGTACTACGAGCAGTACTTC	CASSPGTMYYEQYF
TRBJ2-3	few	TRBV27	NA	TGTGCCAGCGGTGGAAGCCCCGGTACGCAGTATTTT	CASGGSPGTQYF
TRBJ2-3	NA	TRBV6-2/TRBV6-3	TRBD2	TGTGCCAGCAGTTTGGCGCCGGGGGGTACGCAGTATTTT	CASSLAPGGTQYF
TRBJ2-3	NA	TRBV7-3	NA	TGTGCCAGCAGGCCCGGGCAGGCAGATACGCAGTATTTT	CASRPGQADTQYF
TRBJ2-2	NA	TRBV19	NA	TGTGCCAGTAGTATTGCCGGGGAAACCGGGGAGCTGTTTTTT	CASSIAGETGELFF
TRBJ2-7	many	TRBV13	NA	TGTGCCAGCAGCTTAAGGGGGGCTAGCCTCTCATACGAGCAGTACTTC	CASSLRGASLSYEQYF